Listed below are T cell receptor beta chains from one sample, sequenced in a study of T cell repertoires in cytomegalovirus infection. TCRdb passed the reads through MiXCR, listing each CDR3 protein once. In the table there are 350,000 to 550,000 distinct CDR3 sequences, about 33% of which are singletons. The specimen was PBMCs. The receptors stem from a human donor in good health (CMV status not recorded). Some clones in this sample may be carry-over from other donors' samples. Each CDR3 is given with its conserved first and last residue. The order of the fields is J gene, V gene, D gene, clone size, CDR3 DNA, CDR3 protein. The D gene is left open where the match is weak. Clone size is given for some rows only: seen once, a few or many times, or a class if the clone is expanded.

>TRBJ2-1|TRBV5-4|.|many
TGTGCCAGCAGCTTCTCAGATCGGAATGAGCAGTTCTTC
CASSFSDRNEQFF
>TRBJ2-5|TRBV7-2|.|many
TGTGCCAGCAGCTTCCGCGCGGGGAAGGCAGAGACCCAGTACTTC
CASSFRAGKAETQYF
>TRBJ2-5|TRBV7-2|.|.
TGTGCCAGCAGCTTAGGGGCCTTGTTACGAGGGACAAGACAAGAGACCCAGTACTTC
CASSLGALLRGTRQETQYF
>TRBJ2-5|TRBV7-8|.|.
TGTGCCAGCAGCTTAGACACGGGGGTTGAGACCCAGTACTTC
CASSLDTGVETQYF
>TRBJ1-2|TRBV7-6|.|.
TGTCCCAGCAGCCCATGGACAGAAGAAAGCTACACCTTC
CPSSPWTEESYTF
>TRBJ1-2|TRBV7-2|.|many
TGTGCCAGCAGCCAAAACAGGGACGGCTACACCTTC
CASSQNRDGYTF
>TRBJ2-5|TRBV5-4|TRBD2|.
TGTGCCAGCAGCCTAGGACTAGCGGGGGCAGAGACCCAGTACTTC
CASSLGLAGAETQYF
>TRBJ2-6|TRBV15|.|.
TGTGCCACCAGCAGGAGCTCTGGGGCCAACGTCCTGACTTTC
CATSRSSGANVLTF
>TRBJ2-3|TRBV30|TRBD2|once
TGTGCCTGGAGCGGGGCTAGCGGGGACACAGATACGCAGTATTTT
CAWSGASGDTDTQYF
>TRBJ1-2|TRBV7-8|TRBD1|many
TGTGCCAGCAGCACAAGACGGCAGGGGGCTGACTATGGCTACACCTTC
CASSTRRQGADYGYTF
>TRBJ1-2|TRBV6-1|.|.
TGTGCCAGCAGCCCGACCGAGAACTATGGCTACACCTTC
CASSPTENYGYTF
>TRBJ1-2|TRBV12-3/TRBV12-4|.|many
TGTGCCAGCAGCCCCTCCGGCGGATACTATGGCTACACCTTC
CASSPSGGYYGYTF
>TRBJ1-5|TRBV20-1|.|.
TGCAGTGCTAGAGATCCCGAAGGTTATAGCAATCAGCCCCAGCATTTT
CSARDPEGYSNQPQHF
>TRBJ2-3|TRBV5-5|TRBD1|few
TGTGCCAGCAGCACCAGGACAGGGGCTAGCACAGATACGCAGTATTTT
CASSTRTGASTDTQYF
>TRBJ2-3|TRBV15|.|.
TGTGCCACCAGCAGGGGGACCTGGGGAGATACGCAGTATTTT
CATSRGTWGDTQYF
>TRBJ1-3|TRBV20-1|.|.
TGCAGTGCCGACAGCAAACACTCTGGAAACACCATATATTTT
CSADSKHSGNTIYF